This TCR beta chain was recorded in a study of blood T cell repertoires in COVID-19. For the study at large: Researchers got acute and convalescent COVID-19 samples from the United States, Italy and Spain. PBMCs, B-cell-depleted T cells, or T cells were the source of the cDNA or gDNA that made up the material.

Clones were read by immunoSEQ multiplex PCR, and TCRdb kept only the in-frame ones, dropping some. The sample gives around 380,000 clones, 87% of which show up once; 1% to 1.5% is in the top ten. The CDR3 has 14 amino acids. V was clipped by 6 bases and J by 4 bases, with 15 bases between them. Per the germline V gene, CDR1 is MNHEY and CDR2 is SVGAGI. Recruitment covered about two dozen US areas and drew participants whose ages spanned about 18 to 90 years. Among Cohort 3 donors, those recovered had two negative PCRs, clearance, or symptom resolution. The sequenced sample was PBMCs or T cells enriched from blood (not recorded which). V usage is TRBV6-5 and J usage is TRBJ1-1, with a possible D match to TRBD1 (6 bases). The clonotype was recovered from a young man who had recovered from COVID-19. CDR3: CASRAGVGSTEAFF. CDR3 bases: TGTGCCAGCAGGGCAGGGGTTGGGAGCACTGAAGCTTTCTTT.